This record looks at one T cell receptor (beta chain) sequence and its context. This clonotype was counted only a few times. The specificity of this receptor is unknown. No base-level quality is on record; no much larger clone is a single base apart. Interpreted using the paper, the time point label stands for: persistent/refractory GD, antithyroid drugs over 5 years with positive TRAb. RNA was extracted from PBMCs in TRIzol for both TCR sequencing and RNA sequencing. Graves' disease was diagnosed according to American Thyroid Association guidelines. Patients for the study were recruited at an endocrinology department in Xi'an, China. Each patient gave 7 to 9.5 milliliters of peripheral blood, collected in an EDTA anticoagulant tube. Ficoll Paque Plus density gradient separation was used to isolate PBMCs, and no further T cell sorting was performed. An Agilent 2100 Bioanalyzer and agarose gel were used to check RNA quality, and a NanoDrop 2000 was used to measure RNA concentration.

This sample was taken from a study of regulatory T cells in long-lasting Graves disease (dated by TCRdb to about 2021). The study in broad terms: Persistent Graves' disease was defined as antithyroid drug treatment for over 5 years with persistently positive TSH receptor autoantibodies. This study used TCR sequencing and RNA sequencing of peripheral blood to compare persistent Graves' disease patients against newly diagnosed Graves' disease patients. The study took place in China and was registered as a clinical trial. A total of around 35 samples underwent TCR sequencing: around 13 from persistent and roughly 20 from newly diagnosed Graves' disease patients. In the clinical cohort, patients with persistent Graves' disease had used antithyroid drugs for an average of roughly ten years. Overall study outcomes, separate from this receptor: Persistent Graves' disease patients showed lower TCR Shannon entropy and fewer highly expanded clones than newly diagnosed patients, suggesting clonal expansion. Persistent disease showed preferential use of TRBV28, TRBJ1-2 and TRBJ2-5, whereas newly diagnosed disease favored TRBV20-1 and TRBJ2-1. Sequencing and analysis were limited to the TCR beta chain. The authors acknowledged the small sample size as a limitation that may reduce accuracy. Patients with persistent disease shared more public clonotypes (approximately 2,500) than newly diagnosed patients did (approximately 1,000). Peripheral blood alone was examined, since thyroid tissue, which constituted the primary lesion, could not be accessed.

CDR1 and CDR2, per the germline V gene (reference sequence), are LGHDT and YNNKEL. V was cut back by 1 base and J by 8 bases, leaving a gap of 18 bases between them. The CDR3 holds 15 amino acids from the cysteine to the phenylalanine. The kept DNA is CDR3 alone, 45 bases in frame from the first base. The method behind the library was multiplex PCR. Sequencing was performed on an Illumina HiSeq 4000. TCR beta libraries were built with iRepertoire HTBI primers and Arm-PCR amplification of CDR3 regions. PCR products were gel purified before sequencing. Regarding the original processing steps: Gene usage analysis of CDR3 amino acid clonotypes used the 50 to 70 TRBV and 14 TRBJ segments found across samples. COPE and FqMerger were used to merge filtered high-quality paired reads into contigs. Contigs were aligned with BLAST to IMGT TRBV, TRBD and TRBJ reference genes, and CDR3 was defined per IMGT. Highly expanded clones were defined as clonotypes with a frequency above 0.1%. Shannon entropy was used to measure repertoire diversity, and the Gini coefficient was used to measure V-J evenness. Clonotypes shared by more than one individual were considered public. TCRdb's own reprocessing of the public reads used fastp at Q25 and MiXCR and kept productive beta chains. Identical CDR3 proteins give one entry, which carries the most common genes and DNA. The V and J calls reflect TCRdb's pipeline rather than the authors' work. The sample yields hundreds of thousands of distinct CDR3 sequences; around 20% were counted once. 14% of the sample rests with the top ten.

The chain joins TRBV3-1 to TRBJ2-7; TRBD1 might be the D gene, on 6 matching bases. The receptor comes from a female donor with Graves disease. The material was peripheral blood mononuclear cells (PBMCs), obtained when the disease was refractory, from a patient treated with antithyroid drugs. The nucleotide sequence reads as follows: TGTGCCAGCAGCCAAGCAAGGGGGACAAATAGTAAGCAGTACTTC. Translated, it reads CASSQARGTNSKQYF.